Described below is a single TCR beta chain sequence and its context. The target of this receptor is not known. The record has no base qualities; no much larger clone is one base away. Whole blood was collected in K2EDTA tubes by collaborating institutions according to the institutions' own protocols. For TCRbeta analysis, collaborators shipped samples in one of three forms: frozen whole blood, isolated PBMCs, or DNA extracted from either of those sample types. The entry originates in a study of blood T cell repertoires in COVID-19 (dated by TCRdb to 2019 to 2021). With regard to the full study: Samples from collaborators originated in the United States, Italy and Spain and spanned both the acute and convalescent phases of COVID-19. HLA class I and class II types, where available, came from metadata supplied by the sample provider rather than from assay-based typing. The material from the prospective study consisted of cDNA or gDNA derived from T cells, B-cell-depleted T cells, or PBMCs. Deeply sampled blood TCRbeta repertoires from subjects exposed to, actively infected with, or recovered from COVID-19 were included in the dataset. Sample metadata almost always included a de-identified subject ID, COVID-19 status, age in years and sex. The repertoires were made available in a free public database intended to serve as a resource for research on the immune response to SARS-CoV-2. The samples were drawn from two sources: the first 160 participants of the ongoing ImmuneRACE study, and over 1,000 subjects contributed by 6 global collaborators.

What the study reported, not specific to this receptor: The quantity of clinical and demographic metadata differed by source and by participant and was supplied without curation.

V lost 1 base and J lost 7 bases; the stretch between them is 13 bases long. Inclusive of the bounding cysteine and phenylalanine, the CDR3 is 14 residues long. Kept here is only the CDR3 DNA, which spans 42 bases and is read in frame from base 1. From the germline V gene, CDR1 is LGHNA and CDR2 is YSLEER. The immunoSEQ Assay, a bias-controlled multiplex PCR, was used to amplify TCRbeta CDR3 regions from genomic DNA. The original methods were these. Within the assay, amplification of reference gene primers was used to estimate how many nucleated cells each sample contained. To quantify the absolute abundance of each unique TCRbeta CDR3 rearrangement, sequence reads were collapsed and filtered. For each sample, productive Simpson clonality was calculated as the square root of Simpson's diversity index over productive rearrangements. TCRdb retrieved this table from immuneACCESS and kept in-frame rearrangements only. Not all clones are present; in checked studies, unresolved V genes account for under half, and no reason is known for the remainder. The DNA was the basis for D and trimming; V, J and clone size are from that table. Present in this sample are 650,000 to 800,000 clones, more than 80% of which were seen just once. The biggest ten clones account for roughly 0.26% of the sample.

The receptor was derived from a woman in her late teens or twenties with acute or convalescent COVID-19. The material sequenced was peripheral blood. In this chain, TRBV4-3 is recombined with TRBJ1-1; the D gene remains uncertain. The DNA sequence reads TGCGCCAGCAGCCAAGCGTCGACACCATTTGAAGCTTTCTTT. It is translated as CASSQASTPFEAFF.